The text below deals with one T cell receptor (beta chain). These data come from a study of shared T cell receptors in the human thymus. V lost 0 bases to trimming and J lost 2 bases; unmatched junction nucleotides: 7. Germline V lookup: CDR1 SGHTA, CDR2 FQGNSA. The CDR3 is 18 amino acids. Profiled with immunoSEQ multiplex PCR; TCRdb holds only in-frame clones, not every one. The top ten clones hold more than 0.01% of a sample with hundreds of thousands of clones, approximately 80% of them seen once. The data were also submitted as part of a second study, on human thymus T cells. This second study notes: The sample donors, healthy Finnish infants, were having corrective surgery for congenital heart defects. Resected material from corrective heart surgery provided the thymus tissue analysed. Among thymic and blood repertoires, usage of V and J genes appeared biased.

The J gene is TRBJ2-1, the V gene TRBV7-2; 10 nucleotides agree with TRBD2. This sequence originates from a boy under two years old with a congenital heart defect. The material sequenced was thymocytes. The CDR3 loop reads CASSLALSGRIPYNEQFF. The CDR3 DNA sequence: TGTGCCAGCAGCTTAGCCCTTAGCGGGAGGATCCCCTACAATGAGCAGTTCTTC. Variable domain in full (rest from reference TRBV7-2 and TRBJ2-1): GAGVSQSPSNKVTEKGKDVELRCDPISGHTALYWYRQSLGQGLEFLIYFQGNSAPDKSGLPSDRFSAERTGGSVSTLTIQRTQQEDSAVYLCASSLALSGRIPYNEQFFGPGTRLTVL.